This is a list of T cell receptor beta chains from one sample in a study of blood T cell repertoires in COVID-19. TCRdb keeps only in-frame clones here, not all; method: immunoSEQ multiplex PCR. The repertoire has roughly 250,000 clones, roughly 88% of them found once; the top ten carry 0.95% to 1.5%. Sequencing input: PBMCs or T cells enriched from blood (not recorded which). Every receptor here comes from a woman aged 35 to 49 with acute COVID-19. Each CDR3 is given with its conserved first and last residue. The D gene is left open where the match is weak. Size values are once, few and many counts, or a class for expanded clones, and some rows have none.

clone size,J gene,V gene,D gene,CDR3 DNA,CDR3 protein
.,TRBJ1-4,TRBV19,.,TGTGCCAGCTGGGGGGACTTGGGTGAAAAACTGTTTTTT,CASWGDLGEKLFF
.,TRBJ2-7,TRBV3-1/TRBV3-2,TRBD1,TGTGCCAGCAGCCTCACCGGGACAGGGATACACGAGCAGTACTTC,CASSLTGTGIHEQYF
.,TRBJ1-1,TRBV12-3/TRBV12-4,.,TGTGCCAGCAGTCAATACACTGAAGCTTTCTTT,CASSQYTEAFF
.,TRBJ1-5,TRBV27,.,TGTGCCAGCAGTTCCTTATATAGCAATCAGCCCCAGCATTTT,CASSSLYSNQPQHF
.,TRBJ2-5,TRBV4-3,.,TGCGCCAGCAGCCAAGATACTCGGTGGGAGACCCAGTACTTC,CASSQDTRWETQYF
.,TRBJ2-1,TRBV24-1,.,TGTGCCACCAGTGATCCAATCAGTACAGGGCCTTTGGGCAATGAGCAGTTCTTC,CATSDPISTGPLGNEQFF
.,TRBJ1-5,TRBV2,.,TGTGCCAGCATGGAGAATAGCAATCAGCCCCAGCATTTT,CASMENSNQPQHF
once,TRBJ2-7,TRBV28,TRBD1,TGTGCCAGCAGTGCCGGGACAGCCTCCTACGAGCAGTACTTC,CASSAGTASYEQYF
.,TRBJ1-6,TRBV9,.,TGTGCCAGCAGCGGAGGGTCCGGGAACAATTCACCCCTCCACTTT,CASSGGSGNNSPLHF
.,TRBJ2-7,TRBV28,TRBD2,TGTGCCAGCAGACTGACTAGCGGGAGGGGGTACGAGCAGTACTTC,CASRLTSGRGYEQYF
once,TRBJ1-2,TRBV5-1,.,TGCGCCAGCAGCCGGAGCCAGGGTACTAATAACTATGGCTACACCTTC,CASSRSQGTNNYGYTF
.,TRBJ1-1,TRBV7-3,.,TGTGCCAGCAGCTTAATGGGCGAAGGCACTGAAGCTTTCTTT,CASSLMGEGTEAFF
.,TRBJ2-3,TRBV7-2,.,TGTGCCAGCAGCTTAGCGTGGCGGAGCACAGATACGCAGTATTTT,CASSLAWRSTDTQYF
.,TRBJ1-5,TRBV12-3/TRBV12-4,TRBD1,TGTGCCAGCAGATCTGACAGGGGTCAGCCCCAGCATTTT,CASRSDRGQPQHF
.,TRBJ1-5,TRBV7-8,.,TGTGCCAGCAGCTTAGACCAGGTCCATAGCAATCAGCCCCAGCATTTT,CASSLDQVHSNQPQHF
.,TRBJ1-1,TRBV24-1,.,TGTGCCACCAGTGTCGGAGAAGGAGGAACGAACACTGAAGCTTTCTTT,CATSVGEGGTNTEAFF
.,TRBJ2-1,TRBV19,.,TGTGCCAGTAGTGTCTCTCCGGGGAATGAGCAGTTCTTC,CASSVSPGNEQFF
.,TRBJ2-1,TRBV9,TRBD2,TGTGCCAGCAGTTCTAGCGCGGGAGGGAGAATTAATGAGCAGTTCTTC,CASSSSAGGRINEQFF
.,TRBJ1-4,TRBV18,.,TGTGCCAGCTCACCACCCGGGACTGCGGGGGAAAAACTGTTTTTT,CASSPPGTAGEKLFF
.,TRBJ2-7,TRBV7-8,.,TGTGCCAGCAGTTCCGGGACTCTCACCTACGAGCAGTACTTC,CASSSGTLTYEQYF
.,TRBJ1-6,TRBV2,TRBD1,TGTGCCAGCCTTGGGACAGCACCCTACTATAATTCACCCCTCCACTTT,CASLGTAPYYNSPLHF
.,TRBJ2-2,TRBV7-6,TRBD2,TGTGCCAGCAGTCGGTGGCCCAGCGGGAGGTTTGACACCGGGGAGCTGTTTTTT,CASSRWPSGRFDTGELFF
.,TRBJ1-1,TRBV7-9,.,TGTGCCAGCAGCAGGACAGAGAACACTGAAGCTTTCTTT,CASSRTENTEAFF
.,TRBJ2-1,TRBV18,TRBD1,TGTGCCAGCTCACTCAAGGGGGACAGAGAGCAGTTCTTC,CASSLKGDREQFF
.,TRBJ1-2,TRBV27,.,TGTGCCAGCCCAAAGCCCGGGACCTTC,CASPKPGTF
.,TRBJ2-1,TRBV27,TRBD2,TGTGCCAGCAGTCTAGAGGGACCAGGACTAGCGGGGTTTTCGGGGGAGCAGTTCTTC,CASSLEGPGLAGFSGEQFF
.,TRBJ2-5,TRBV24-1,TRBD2,TGTGCCACCAGTGATCCTACTCCCCTTAGCGGGAGAAGCCAAGAGACCCAGTACTTC,CATSDPTPLSGRSQETQYF
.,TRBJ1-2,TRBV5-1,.,TGCGCCAGCAGCTTGGGAGAGATCCTCTATGGCTACACCTTC,CASSLGEILYGYTF
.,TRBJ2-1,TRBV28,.,TGTGCCAGCTGTTCGGGGACACAGAGCAATGAGCAGTTCTTC,CASCSGTQSNEQFF